This T cell receptor (beta chain) was obtained from a study of T-cell reconstitution after alpha-beta-depleted transplantation in children. Study conclusions and caveats: A year had passed since transplant, and T-cell counts and diversity by then came mostly from newly produced T cells. Expanded graft clones numbering several hundred reportedly gave rise to alpha-beta T cells about two months after transplant.

TCRbeta library construction was performed incorporating unique molecular identifiers. TCRdb re-analysed the PCR reads in MiXCR, keeping a single row per CDR3 protein. The repertoire has 450,000 to 550,000 distinct CDR3 sequences, more than 9.5% of them found once; the top ten carry around 15%. This clonotype was found many times. What it recognizes is unknown. The length of the CDR3 is 17 residues. Germline lookup yields CDR1 SEHNR and CDR2 FQNEAQ (reference sequence). With V trimmed by 6 bases and J by 0 bases, 10 bases remained unmatched. The sequence derives from a female patient aged 2-10 years who had a stem cell transplant for aplastic anemia, so the T cells may come from the graft donor. This sample comprised PBMCs, mostly from graft donor cells, obtained 180 days after TCRalphabeta/CD19-depleted stem cell transplant. The chain links TRBV7-9 to TRBJ2-2; 7 bases match TRBD2. The CDR3 DNA reads as TGTGCCAGCAGTCGCCCCAGGCGGGAGACGAACACCGGGGAGCTGTTTTTT. The encoded protein is CASSRPRRETNTGELFF.